This T cell receptor (beta chain) stems from a study of cytomegalovirus exposure and HLA in healthy donors. General study findings and limits: Productive rates of about 90% or about 30% were seen for most TCR beta V segments in an earlier analysis. Later on, an analysis tied 18,000 or so TCR beta sequences to HLA alleles at 0.05 false discovery rate. The authors listed roughly 150 TCR beta chains as cytomegalovirus-associated. CMV serostatus was the sole immune exposure data available.

13 Jbeta primers and 60 Vbeta primers were used for the PCR. Some clones are missing from TCRdb's copy, which holds only in-frame ones; the method was immunoSEQ multiplex PCR. This sample carries roughly 220,000 clones, approximately 70% of them seen once, and the ten largest clones take 2% to 3%. This CDR3 region has 14 residues. V shed 3 bases and J shed 3 bases, with 12 bases lying between them. Germline V CDR1 and CDR2: SGHTS, YDEGEE. Concerning this clone: Its antigen remains unknown.

What was sequenced was PBMCs. The receptor comes from a man aged 35 to 55 in good health and CMV-seropositive. The rearrangement joins TRBV5-8 to TRBJ1-2; D may be TRBD1 (5 bases). The CDR3 protein is CASSSSRDYYGYTF. The CDR3 DNA follows: TGTGCCAGCAGCTCGTCCAGGGATTACTATGGCTACACCTTC.